The 31 T cell receptor beta chains given below trace back to one sample, sequenced in a study of radiotherapy plus CTLA-4 blockade in lung cancer. Method: immunoSEQ multiplex PCR; TCRdb's copy keeps in-frame clones and lacks some. The sample yields about 80,000 clones, about four fifths seen once. Sequenced here: peripheral blood, sampled from a patient treated with radiotherapy plus ipilimumab. The source is a human donor with non-small cell lung cancer who had stable disease on radiotherapy plus ipilimumab.

In DNA form, the CDR3 reads TGTGCCAGCAGCTTAAATGCGCCTGATGAGCAGTTCTTC. Protein product: CASSLNAPDEQFF. V and J are TRBV11-2 and TRBJ2-1; D gene unclear. Trimming took 2 bases from V and 8 from J, leaving 10 bases between them. Germline loops: CDR1 SGHAT, CDR2 FQNNGV. CDR3 length equals 13 residues. The variable domain in full, with the rest retrieved from reference TRBV11-2 and TRBJ2-1, is EAGVAQSPRYKIIEKRQSVAFWCNPISGHATLYWYQQILGQGPKLLIQFQNNGVVDDSQLPKDRFSAERLKGVDSTLKIQPAKLEDSAVYLCASSLNAPDEQFFGPGTRLTVL.

J is TRBJ2-5 and V is TRBV7-3; D remains ambiguous. Germline V lookup: CDR1 SGHTA, CDR2 FQGTGA. The CDR3 extends over 15 amino acids. V lost 4 bases and J lost 5, with 17 bases in between. Here the CDR3 reads CASSSFGSPTETQYF. For the CDR3, the DNA is TGTGCCAGCAGCTCCTTCGGAAGCCCGACGGAGACCCAGTACTTC.

The chain is built from TRBV11-2 and TRBJ2-2, with D possibly being TRBD2 (6 bases). Germline CDR1 reads SGHAT; CDR2 reads FQNNGV. Trimming took off 7 bases at V and 7 bases at J, with 22 bases between the two ends. The CDR3 covers 16 residues. This CDR3 is CASTVLPASVIGELFF. The CDR3 DNA follows: TGTGCCAGCACCGTTCTGCCCGCTAGCGTAATCGGGGAGCTGTTTTTT.

The chain joins TRBV27 to TRBJ2-7; either TRBD1 or TRBD2 may supply D (5 bases each). V lost 5 bases and J 4 bases, leaving 24 bases between the germline ends. The CDR3 consists of 17 residues. Looked up from germline, CDR1 is MNHEY and CDR2 is SMNVEV (reference sequence). CDR3 in DNA: TGTGCCAGCAGTCCGTCCATCGTGGGGGTGGGTGGGTACGAGCAGTACTTC. This encodes CASSPSIVGVGGYEQYF.

The CDR3 reads CASSDSVGGGYNEQFF. The CDR3 region has the DNA TGTGCCAGCAGTGACTCGGTAGGAGGGGGATACAATGAGCAGTTCTTC. The V call is TRBV6-4, the J call TRBJ2-1; D is tentatively TRBD1 or TRBD2 (6 bases each). CDR1 is MRHNA, CDR2 SNTAGT, per germline. The CDR3 has 16 amino acids. The ends were cut back, 0 bases at V and 4 bases at J, with 13 bases in the middle.

The chain recombines TRBV5-1 with TRBJ1-1; 7 bases match TRBD1. After removal of 1 base from V and 4 bases from J, the junction contained 4 bases not matched to a gene. The CDR3 length is 14 residues. The germline V gene encodes CDR1 SGHRS and CDR2 YFSETQ. Here the CDR3 reads CASSLQAGGTEAFF. In DNA form, the CDR3 reads TGCGCCAGCAGCTTGCAAGCAGGGGGCACTGAAGCTTTCTTT.

CDR3 nucleotides: TGTGCCACCAGAAAGGGACTAGCGGGAGCTCGGTCCTACAATGAGCAGTTCTTC. Its translation is CATRKGLAGARSYNEQFF. The J gene is TRBJ2-1, the V gene TRBV19; 14 nucleotides line up with TRBD2. Germline trimming cut 10 bases from V and 1 base from J; bases unmatched to any gene: 12. There are 18 residues in the CDR3. Germline CDR1 is LNHDA and CDR2 is SQIVND (reference sequence).

The rearrangement uses TRBV6-5 and TRBJ2-7, with 8 bases that match TRBD1. CDR1 is MNHEY and CDR2 is SVGAGI in the germline V gene. Germline trimming cut 3 bases from V and 5 bases from J; bases unmatched to any gene: 9. This CDR3 is built from 15 residues. The CDR3 nucleotides are TGTGCCAGCAGTTATTCGAGGTCAGGGGGCAACGAGCAGTACTTC. As protein: CASSYSRSGGNEQYF.

This chain uses TRBV28 with TRBJ2-7; the D is unclear. V was clipped by 8 bases and J by 3 bases, with 8 bases between them. This CDR3 spans 11 amino acids. Germline V gene lookup returns CDR1 MDHEN and CDR2 SYDVKM. CDR3 DNA: TGTGCCAGCGGGTTAGGCTACGAGCAGTACTTC. Protein sequence: CASGLGYEQYF.

The chain is built from TRBV28 and TRBJ1-3; D remains ambiguous. CDR3 size: 14 residues. The germline V gene encodes CDR1 MDHEN and CDR2 SYDVKM. Between the trimmed V and J ends, which lost 2 bases and 0 bases, there was a span of 5 bases. The CDR3 protein is CASSLRSSGNTIYF. The CDR3 coding sequence is TGTGCCAGCAGTTTAAGATCCTCTGGAAACACCATATATTTT.

The chain is built from TRBV6-5 and TRBJ2-1, with D possibly TRBD2 on 5 matching bases. CDR3 size: 13 residues. Trimming took 0 bases from V and 10 from J, leaving 10 bases between them. Germline CDR1 MNHEY, CDR2 SVGAGI. In DNA form, the CDR3 reads TGTGCCAGCAGTTACTCGAGGAGCGGAGAGCAGTTCTTC. The encoded protein is CASSYSRSGEQFF.

This clone came up a few times. This chain uses TRBV10-3 with TRBJ2-7; 8 bases map to TRBD2. Germline values: CDR1 ENHRY, CDR2 SYGVKD. The V and J ends lost 3 bases and 3 bases, in that order; junction bases with no gene match: 1. CDR3 length: 13 amino acids. This chain's CDR3 is CAISDGTSYEQYF. In DNA form, the CDR3 reads TGTGCCATCAGTGATGGGACTAGCTACGAGCAGTACTTC.

The V gene is TRBV7-2, the J gene TRBJ1-6; D is undetermined. Germline V lookup: CDR1 SGHTA, CDR2 FQGNSA. The CDR3 extends over 14 amino acids. V gave up 8 bases and J gave up 0 bases, with 8 bases separating them. CDR3 amino acids: CASRYPSYNSPLHF. For the CDR3, the DNA is TGTGCCAGCCGTTACCCCTCCTATAATTCACCCCTCCACTTT.

V and J are TRBV5-6 and TRBJ2-1, with D possibly TRBD1 on 6 matching bases. The CDR3 has 15 amino acids. The ends were cut back, 2 bases at V and 8 bases at J, with 17 bases in the middle. Germline V CDR1 and CDR2: SGHDT, YYEEEE. This chain's CDR3 is CASSFLQGIVYEQFF. The CDR3 nucleotides read TGTGCCAGCAGCTTCTTACAGGGCATTGTATATGAGCAGTTCTTC.

The count of this clone is one. This chain joins TRBV6-1 and TRBJ2-3, with 7 bases lining up with TRBD2. The V gene's germline CDR1 is MNHNS and CDR2 SASEGT. J lost 1 base, V lost 8 bases, and 9 bases had no gene match. CDR3 size: 15 residues. The CDR3 sequence is CASQTGGVGTDTQYF. The CDR3 region has the DNA TGTGCCAGCCAAACGGGAGGAGTCGGCACAGATACGCAGTATTTT.

The chain has TRBV9 and TRBJ2-3, with D maybe TRBD1 (5 bases). The CDR3 has 15 amino acids. CDR1 SGDLS and CDR2 YYNGEE come from the germline V gene. The ends were cut back, 2 bases at V and 1 base at J, with 11 bases in the middle. CDR3 in amino acids: CASSVEGAGTDTQYF. The CDR3 nucleotides read TGTGCCAGCAGCGTGGAAGGGGCTGGCACAGATACGCAGTATTTT.

V and J are TRBV6-1 and TRBJ2-1, with 12 positions matching TRBD2. With V trimmed by 4 bases and J by 2 bases, 0 bases remained unmatched. Germline CDR1 MNHNS, CDR2 SASEGT. This CDR3 contains 15 residues. The CDR3 reads CASSGLAGAYNEQFF. CDR3 DNA sequence: TGTGCCAGCAGTGGACTAGCGGGGGCCTACAATGAGCAGTTCTTC.

The CDR3 here is CASSYGDRSYGYTF. The CDR3 nucleotides are TGTGCCAGCAGTTACGGGGACAGGAGCTATGGCTACACCTTC. The rearrangement links TRBV6-5 to TRBJ1-2, with 8 bases fitting TRBD1. The V and J ends lost 2 bases and 4 bases, in that order; junction bases with no gene match: 3. Germline assignment: CDR1 MNHEY and CDR2 SVGAGI. The CDR3 loop spans 14 amino acids.

The chain has TRBV2 and TRBJ2-5, with 11 bases identical to TRBD2. V trimming: 0 bases; J trimming: 0 bases; junction bases outside the gene matches: 6. Germline V lookup: CDR1 SNHLY, CDR2 FYNNEI. The CDR3 length is 18 residues. This CDR3 reads CASSEANGLAGNQETQYF. The CDR3 DNA reads TGTGCCAGCAGTGAAGCGAACGGACTAGCGGGCAACCAAGAGACCCAGTACTTC.

This clone was seen more than once but under ten times. The chain recombines TRBV21-1 with TRBJ1-6; the listed D gene, TRBD1, was not tested against the DNA. TRBV21-1 is classified as a pseudogene. The CDR3 spans 19 residues. CDR3 region: CASSKEGRTGSLINSPLHF. DNA for the CDR3: TGTGCCAGCAGCAAAGAGGGGAGGACAGGGAGCTTGATAAATTCACCCCTCCACTTT.

The V call is TRBV6-1, the J call TRBJ2-3, with D possibly called TRBD1 or TRBD2 (6 bases each). The germline gives CDR1 MNHNS, CDR2 SASEGT. This CDR3 has 15 amino acids. V lost 4 bases and J 0 bases, leaving 11 bases between the germline ends. CDR3 nucleotides: TGTGCCAGCAGTGGCGGAGGGGGAAGCACAGATACGCAGTATTTT. This gives the protein CASSGGGGSTDTQYF.

This sequence joins TRBV11-2 and TRBJ2-4, with TRBD1 matching 8 bases. The V and J ends lost 5 bases and 2 bases, in that order; junction bases with no gene match: 5. The CDR3 has 15 residues. Germline V gene data show CDR1 as SGHAT and CDR2 as FQNNGV. The CDR3: CASSPRQGPKNIQYF. For the CDR3, the DNA is TGTGCCAGCAGCCCGCGACAGGGGCCCAAAAACATTCAGTACTTC.

Comment on this clone: One end of the junction fails to match germline, which may point to a read error. This chain joins TRBV28 and TRBJ1-2, with 8 bases lining up with TRBD1. This CDR3 is 12 amino acids long. Germline assignment: CDR1 MDHEN and CDR2 SYDVKM. CDR3 sequence (DNA): TGTGCCAGCAGTTCCGGAGGACAGGGCCATGTATTC. Translating it yields CASSSGGQGHVF.

This chain uses TRBV9 with TRBJ1-1, with D unresolved. The V gene's germline CDR1 is SGDLS and CDR2 YYNGEE. The CDR3 is 14 amino acids. V lost 4 bases and J 1 base, leaving 11 bases between the germline ends. The CDR3 bases are TGTGCCAGCAGCCCACCGCGCCAGAACACTGAAGCTTTCTTT. This sequence encodes CASSPPRQNTEAFF.

The CDR3 nucleotides are TGTGCCAGCAGAGCTTCCCCGGGACTAGCGGGAGAAGAAGAGACCCAGTACTTC. It translates to CASRASPGLAGEEETQYF. The chain is built from TRBV9 and TRBJ2-5, with 14 positions matching TRBD2. The J segment lost 3 bases and the V segment lost 5 bases, leaving 12 bases of the junction unmatched. This CDR3 is built from 18 residues. Germline V gene lookup returns CDR1 SGDLS and CDR2 YYNGEE. Full variable domain (outside the CDR3, taken from reference TRBV9 and TRBJ2-5): DSGVTQTPKHLITATGQRVTLRCSPRSGDLSVYWYQQSLDQGLQFLIQYYNGEERAKGNILERFSAQQFPDLHSELNLSSLELGDSALYFCASRASPGLAGEEETQYFGPGTRLLVL.

This clone has just one count. V is TRBV28 and J is TRBJ2-5; D is tentatively TRBD1 or TRBD2 (7 bases each). V was clipped by 6 bases and J by 1 base, with 15 bases between them. This CDR3 is 15 amino acids long. Germline CDR1 MDHEN, CDR2 SYDVKM. In nucleotides, the CDR3 is TGTGCCAGCAGACCAGGGGGGGCGTCCCAAGAGACCCAGTACTTC. This gives the protein CASRPGGASQETQYF. The variable domain in full, completed from reference TRBV28 and TRBJ2-5, reads DVKVTQSSRYLVKRTGEKVFLECVQDMDHENMFWYRQDPGLGLRLIYFSYDVKMKEKGDIPEGYSVSREKKERFSLILESASTNQTSMYLCASRPGGASQETQYFGPGTRLLVL.

The chain employs TRBV2 and TRBJ2-3; D uncertain. Germline V gene sequence: CDR1 SNHLY, CDR2 FYNNEI. Trimming took 7 bases from V and 4 from J, leaving 12 bases between them. The length of the CDR3 is 13 residues. CDR3 sequence (DNA): TGTGCCAGCATCCCACGAGGCGCAGATACGCAGTATTTT. It yields the protein CASIPRGADTQYF.

This chain links TRBV11-2 with TRBJ2-7; D not certain. Germline-derived CDR1 and CDR2 are SGHAT and FQNNGV. The CDR3 contains 15 residues. V lost 6 bases and J lost 0, with 15 bases in between. The CDR3 DNA reads as TGTGCCAGCAGACAACAGCGTCATAGCTCCTACGAGCAGTACTTC. As protein: CASRQQRHSSYEQYF.

The V call is TRBV6-1, the J call TRBJ2-7; D may be TRBD1 (7 bases). The CDR3 length is 13 residues. Germline assignment: CDR1 MNHNS and CDR2 SASEGT. V shed 6 bases and J shed 4 bases, with 13 bases lying between them. Here the CDR3 reads CASRASGGYEQYF. The CDR3, as DNA: TGTGCCAGCAGGGCCTCAGGGGGGTACGAGCAGTACTTC.

The rearrangement links TRBV5-1 to TRBJ1-1; TRBD1 matches 8 bases. Looked up from germline, CDR1 is SGHRS and CDR2 is YFSETQ. The CDR3 extends over 15 amino acids. The J segment lost 5 bases and the V segment lost 1 base, leaving 7 bases of the junction unmatched. The CDR3 protein is CASSLIPGGETEAFF. CDR3 nucleotides: TGCGCCAGCAGCTTGATACCAGGGGGCGAGACTGAAGCTTTCTTT.

The chain carries TRBV5-4 and TRBJ2-3; 7 bases align to TRBD1. CDR1 is SGHNT and CDR2 is YYREEE in the germline V gene (reference sequence). The CDR3 is 13 amino acids. Germline trimming cut 9 bases from V and 2 bases from J; bases unmatched to any gene: 6. In DNA form, the CDR3 reads TGTGCCACTTCGGGACAGAACACAGATACGCAGTATTTT. This sequence encodes CATSGQNTDTQYF. Looking up the rest from reference TRBV5-4 and TRBJ2-3 gives the full variable domain: ETGVTQSPTHLIKTRGQQVTLRCSSQSGHNTVSWYQQALGQGPQFIFQYYREEENGRGNFPPRFSGLQFPNYSSELNVNALELDDSALYLCATSGQNTDTQYFGPGTRLTVL.